This TCR beta chain came from a study of regulatory T cells in long-lasting Graves disease. V lost 8 bases and J lost 1, with 12 bases in between. The germline V gene has CDR1 SNHLY and CDR2 FYNNEI. The CDR3 has 14 residues. There are many counts of this clonotype. The antigen remains unidentified. The time point: persistent/refractory GD, antithyroid drugs over 5 years with positive TRAb. The authors made the TCR library using RNA they extracted from PBMCs. According to the study, TCR beta libraries were built with iRepertoire HTBI primers and CDR3-region Arm-PCR. Using its own MiXCR run on the multiplex PCR reads, TCRdb lists one record per CDR3 protein. There are roughly 450,000 distinct CDR3 sequences in the sample; around a quarter occur only once, and about a quarter lies in the top ten. Study outcomes and limitations: Favored usage of TRBV28, TRBJ1-2 and TRBJ2-5 was recorded in persistent disease. Thyroid tissue was not studied; only peripheral blood was.

The sequencing used peripheral blood mononuclear cells (PBMCs), collected when the disease was refractory, from a patient treated with antithyroid drugs. This chain connects TRBV2 to TRBJ1-5, with no clear D. The receptor comes from a female donor with Graves disease. The CDR3 coding sequence is TGTGCCAGCGCACCGACCAGGAGCAATCAGCCCCAGCATTTT. It yields the protein CASAPTRSNQPQHF.